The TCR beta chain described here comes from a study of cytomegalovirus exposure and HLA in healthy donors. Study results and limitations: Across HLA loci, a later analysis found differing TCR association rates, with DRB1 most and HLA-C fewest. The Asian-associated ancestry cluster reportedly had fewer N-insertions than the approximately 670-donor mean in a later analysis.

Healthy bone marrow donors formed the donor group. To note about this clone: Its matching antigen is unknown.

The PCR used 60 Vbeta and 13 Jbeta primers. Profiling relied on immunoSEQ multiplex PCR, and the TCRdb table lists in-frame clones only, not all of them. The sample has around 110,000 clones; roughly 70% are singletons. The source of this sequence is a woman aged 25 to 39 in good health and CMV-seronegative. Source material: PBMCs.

The CDR3, as DNA: TGCGCCAGCAGCCAAGAGTCGCCTAGCACCGGGGAGCTGTTTTTT. Translation gives CASSQESPSTGELFF. This chain connects TRBV4-1 to TRBJ2-2; D not certain. V gave up 0 bases and J gave up 4 bases, with 9 bases separating them. Germline CDR1 reads MGHRA; CDR2 reads YSYEKL. The length of the CDR3 is 15 residues.